This T cell receptor beta chain was recovered during a study of T cells in Graves' hyperthyroidism and ophthalmopathy. Study-wide results and caveats: Most expanded thyroid clonotypes above 0.001 recurred in blood.

What was amplified from RNA transcripts were TCR beta CDR3 regions. The HTBI set primed first-round TCR CDR3 RT-PCR. MiXCR was run by TCRdb on the multiplex PCR reads, yielding one entry per CDR3 protein. The sample has around 450,000 distinct CDR3 sequences, approximately 13% seen once. This clonotype has at least ten counts. Antigen specificity is unknown. Exclusion of patients followed from uncontrolled infection, other autoimmune disease, pregnancy or lactation. Trimming left V 6 bases short and J 4 bases short, with 11 bases between. The length of the CDR3 is 13 residues. Germline V gives CDR1 SNHLY, CDR2 FYNNEI.

The rearrangement joins TRBV2 to TRBJ2-3; D remains unclear. Sequenced material: blood. The source of this sequence is a woman younger than 30 with Graves' hyperthyroidism. The CDR3 spells CASSVGRADTQYF. The DNA for the CDR3 is TGTGCCAGCAGCGTTGGTCGGGCAGATACGCAGTATTTT.